These 6 T cell receptor beta chains were sequenced from one sample in a study of blood T cells in healthy people across ages (dated by TCRdb to the mid-2010s). Libraries were constructed by 5' RACE. Sequencing used an Illumina HiSeq 2500. The second PCR ran for about 7 to 11 cycles and used a J-beta primer mix along with a sample-barcoded 5' primer. TCRdb trimmed public reads at Q25 via fastp, called clones via MiXCR and kept in-frame beta chains. Identical CDR3 proteins give one entry, which carries the most common genes and DNA. Recorded for this sample are roughly 730,000 distinct CDR3 sequences; about 61% of them occurred a single time. The top ten hold around 25% of the sample. The sequenced material came from blood. The source is a man aged 35-49 years in good health.

This clonotype appeared a single time. The genes are TRBV7-9 and TRBJ2-7, with 11 bases that match TRBD2. With 4 bases clipped from V and 1 base from J, the junction kept 6 bases outside the gene matches. CDR1 and CDR2 from the germline V gene are SEHNR and FQNEAQ (reference sequence). CDR3 size: 16 residues. The CDR3 DNA reads as TGTGCCAGCAGCTCGACAACTAGCGGGAGTTCCTACGAGCAGTACTTC. Its translation is CASSSTTSGSSYEQYF.

The rearrangement links TRBV3-1 to TRBJ2-5; 11 positions agree with TRBD2. V was clipped by 1 base and J by 5 bases; unmatched bases: 3. Germline values: CDR1 LGHDT, CDR2 YNNKEL (reference sequence). CDR3 length: 15 residues. CDR3 bases: TGTGCCAGCAGCCAAGTATCTAGCGGGAGGGAGACCCAGTACTTC. As protein: CASSQVSSGRETQYF.

V is TRBV3-1 and J is TRBJ2-7; 7 nucleotides line up with TRBD2. The tail of the sequence fits TRBJ2-5 better, so the J call may be wrong. The CDR3 consists of 17 residues. Germline lookup yields CDR1 LGHDT and CDR2 YNNKEL (reference sequence). The CDR3 loop reads CASSQDMRLWEGETQYF. CDR3 in DNA: TGTGCCAGCAGCCAAGATATGAGGTTATGGGAGGGAGAGACCCAGTACTTC.

This clonotype was seen a few times. The CDR3: CSTGQGGAEQFF. The CDR3, as DNA: TGCAGCACGGGACAGGGAGGTGCTGAGCAGTTCTTC. The chain uses TRBV29-1 and TRBJ2-1; 9 bases are a match to TRBD1. Germline trimming cut 8 bases from V and 9 bases from J; bases unmatched to any gene: 8. The CDR3 loop spans 12 amino acids. Germline CDR1 is SQVTM and CDR2 is ANQGSEA.

The V gene is TRBV6-6, the J gene TRBJ2-6; TRBD2 might be the D (6 bases). The CDR3 has 17 amino acids. From germline, CDR1 is MNHNY and CDR2 SVGAGI (reference sequence). Trimming shortened V by 2 bases and J by 0 bases, and 11 bases separated the two germline ends. CDR3 sequence (DNA): TGTGCCAGCAGTTACCTTGGGGGGAGCTCTGGGGCCAACGTCCTGACTTTC. This gives the protein CASSYLGGSSGANVLTF.

The chain couples TRBV9 to TRBJ2-2, with a possible D match to TRBD2 (5 bases). CDR3 length equals 15 residues. The V end was cut by 3 bases, the J end by 4 bases, with 13 bases between. Germline V gene sequence: CDR1 SGDLS, CDR2 YYNGEE. The CDR3 here is CASSAGKTTTGELFF. CDR3 DNA: TGTGCCAGCAGCGCGGGGAAGACGACCACCGGGGAGCTGTTTTTT.